The 31 T cell receptor beta chains in this list originate from one sample, sequenced in a study of blood T cell repertoires in COVID-19. Repertoires were generated with immunoSEQ multiplex PCR, while TCRdb's copy carries only in-frame clones and drops some. Of 240,000 or so clones listed, about 89% are singletons. Material: PBMCs or T cells enriched from blood (not recorded which). Receptor source: a man aged 40-49 years who had recovered from COVID-19.

J is TRBJ2-2 and V is TRBV2; perhaps TRBD1 as D (7 bases). This CDR3 is built from 15 residues. Germline V gives CDR1 SNHLY, CDR2 FYNNEI. V lost 3 bases and J 4 bases, leaving 12 bases between the germline ends. CDR3 nucleotide sequence: TGTGCCAGCAGTGAGGCGCAGGGGGGCACCGGGGAGCTGTTTTTT. Protein sequence: CASSEAQGGTGELFF.

V usage is TRBV18 and J usage is TRBJ2-4, with 11 positions matching TRBD1. CDR1 KGHSH and CDR2 LQKENI come from the germline V gene. V gave up 2 bases and J gave up 8 bases; unmatched junction bases: 5. The CDR3 extends over 15 amino acids. The CDR3 bases are TGTGCCAGCTCACCAAGGACAGGGGGCGTGGACATTCAGTACTTC. Translated: CASSPRTGGVDIQYF.

The chain combines TRBV28 with TRBJ1-1, with 11 positions matching TRBD1. Germline values: CDR1 MDHEN, CDR2 SYDVKM. Trimming took 4 bases from V and 4 from J; bases not matched to a gene: 5. The CDR3 covers 15 residues. CDR3 residues: CASSSSGTGGTEAFF. DNA of the CDR3: TGTGCCAGCAGTTCATCCGGGACAGGGGGCACTGAAGCTTTCTTT.

This clone showed up just a few times. The V gene is TRBV28, the J gene TRBJ1-2; possibly TRBD1 for D (5 bases). The CDR3 extends over 12 amino acids. The germline V and J ends were trimmed by 10 bases and 0 bases, with 9 bases remaining between them. Germline CDR1 and CDR2: MDHEN and SYDVKM. CDR3 in DNA: TGTGCCACCACAGGCACTAACTATGGCTACACCTTC. Protein: CATTGTNYGYTF.

J is TRBJ1-2 and V is TRBV2; possible D gene TRBD1, 5 bases. Per the germline V gene, CDR1 is SNHLY and CDR2 is FYNNEI. V was trimmed by 6 bases and J by 9 bases, leaving 20 bases between them. The CDR3 runs to 14 residues. The CDR3 here is CASRERGGDPCYTF. The DNA of the CDR3 is TGTGCCAGCAGAGAACGGGGAGGGGATCCGTGCTACACCTTC.

The chain employs TRBV5-1 and TRBJ1-2, with TRBD1 identical over 9 bases. The CDR3 spans 16 residues. V shed 3 bases, J shed 2 bases, and the junction held 8 bases outside the gene matches. Germline CDR1 is SGHRS and CDR2 is YFSETQ. This CDR3 reads CASSWGQGGKNYGYTF. For the CDR3, the DNA is TGCGCCAGCAGCTGGGGACAGGGCGGGAAAAACTATGGCTACACCTTC.

The chain has TRBV9 and TRBJ1-5, with a possible D match to TRBD1 (6 bases). The ends were cut back, 3 bases at V and 0 bases at J, with 10 bases in the middle. Per germline, CDR1 SGDLS and CDR2 YYNGEE. The CDR3 is made up of 15 amino acids. CDR3 sequence reads: CASSAQGDSNQPQHF. The CDR3 nucleotides are TGTGCCAGCAGCGCACAGGGCGATAGCAATCAGCCCCAGCATTTT.

V gene TRBV27 combines with J gene TRBJ1-6; D is uncertain. The CDR3 is 16 amino acids. V lost 6 bases to trimming and J lost 0 bases, with 12 bases between them. Looked up from germline, CDR1 is MNHEY and CDR2 is SMNVEV (reference sequence). The CDR3 DNA sequence: TGTGCCAGCAGCCTCTTGGGCAGCTCCTATAATTCACCCCTCCACTTT. It encodes CASSLLGSSYNSPLHF.

V and J are TRBV7-3 and TRBJ2-2; weak D call: TRBD1 (6 bases). Trimming pared 5 bases from V and 7 bases from J, leaving 17 bases between. Germline V gives CDR1 SGHTA, CDR2 FQGTGA. The CDR3 is made up of 15 amino acids. The CDR3 sequence is CASSASGTLNGELFF. As DNA, the CDR3 is TGTGCCAGCAGCGCCTCCGGGACACTCAACGGGGAGCTGTTTTTT. Complete variable domain (other parts from reference TRBV7-3 and TRBJ2-2): GAGVSQTPSNKVTEKGKYVELRCDPISGHTALYWYRQSLGQGPEFLIYFQGTGAADDSGLPNDRFFAVRPEGSVSTLKIQRTERGDSAVYLCASSASGTLNGELFFGEGSRLTVL.

In its sample, this clone was seen once. The rearrangement uses TRBV7-2 and TRBJ2-3, with a possible D match to TRBD2 (6 bases). V lost 2 bases and J lost 6, with 15 bases in between. The germline gives CDR1 SGHTA, CDR2 FQGNSA. The CDR3 contains 15 residues. CDR3 sequence reads: CASSLYAGRSDTQYF. CDR3 bases: TGTGCCAGCAGCTTATATGCGGGAAGGTCGGATACGCAGTATTTT.

The V call is TRBV30, the J call TRBJ2-7; TRBD2 might be the D (5 bases). There are 14 residues in the CDR3. The germline V and J ends were trimmed by 2 bases and 6 bases, with 17 bases remaining between them. Germline CDR1 and CDR2: GTSNPN and SVGIG (reference sequence). CDR3 protein: CAWSKPGIPREQYF. CDR3 sequence (DNA): TGTGCCTGGAGTAAGCCGGGGATCCCGCGCGAGCAGTACTTC.

The genes are TRBV7-3 and TRBJ1-1, with a possible D match to TRBD1 (5 bases). The CDR3 sequence is 13 residues long. Germline lookup yields CDR1 SGHTA and CDR2 FQGTGA. V lost 5 bases and J lost 3, with 10 bases in between. DNA for the CDR3: TGTGCCAGCAGCACCAGGGTCGACACTGAAGCTTTCTTT. It codes for CASSTRVDTEAFF.

The chain carries TRBV7-3 and TRBJ2-3; D possibly corresponds to TRBD2 (5 bases). Deletions cut 0 bases from V and 4 bases from J, with 11 bases between. The CDR3 extends over 15 amino acids. CDR1 is SGHTA and CDR2 is FQGTGA in the germline V gene. DNA of the CDR3: TGTGCCAGCAGCTTAACGGGGAGTGAAGCAGATACGCAGTATTTT. Translation: CASSLTGSEADTQYF.

This chain connects TRBV5-1 to TRBJ2-5; TRBD1 is a possible D gene (6 bases). The germline V gene has CDR1 SGHRS and CDR2 YFSETQ. The V end lost 4 bases, the J end lost 1 base, and 20 bases lay between the germline ends. This CDR3 contains 17 residues. The CDR3 region has the DNA TGCGCCAGCAGCCGTATCAGGTCAGGGGTAGGCCAAGAGACCCAGTACTTC. Amino acid sequence: CASSRIRSGVGQETQYF. The full variable domain, its missing parts supplied by reference TRBV5-1 and TRBJ2-5, is KAGVTQTPRYLIKTRGQQVTLSCSPISGHRSVSWYQQTPGQGLQFLFEYFSETQRNKGNFPGRFSGRQFSNSRSEMNVSTLELGDSALYLCASSRIRSGVGQETQYFGPGTRLLVL.

This chain connects TRBV28 to TRBJ2-7; 14 nucleotides line up with TRBD2. Losses at the gene ends were 6 bases for V and 5 bases for J; bases not matched to a gene: 6. The CDR3 covers 15 residues. Germline assignment: CDR1 MDHEN and CDR2 SYDVKM. This CDR3 is CASRSPGLAGDEQYF. DNA for the CDR3: TGTGCCAGCAGGTCCCCGGGACTAGCGGGAGACGAGCAGTACTTC.

This clone has only one observation. This chain connects TRBV5-4 to TRBJ2-7; TRBD2 matches at 8 bases. This CDR3 has 16 amino acids. With V trimmed by 4 bases and J by 3 bases, 12 bases remained unmatched. The germline gives CDR1 SGHNT, CDR2 YYREEE (reference sequence). CDR3 DNA sequence: TGTGCCAGCAGCCCGGGGGGGTACGGAGGGGTCTACGAGCAGTACTTC. As protein: CASSPGGYGGVYEQYF.

The chain combines TRBV24-1 with TRBJ2-7; TRBD2 is a possible D gene (5 bases). V was clipped by 12 bases and J by 10 bases, with 15 bases between them. The CDR3 covers 10 residues. The V gene's germline CDR1 is KGHDR and CDR2 SFDVKD. CDR3 coding DNA: TGTGCCCCCGCATGCGGGTTTCAGTACTTC. It is translated as CAPACGFQYF.

This sequence joins TRBV6-5 and TRBJ2-1; D is ambiguous. Per the germline V gene, CDR1 is MNHEY and CDR2 is SVGAGI. This CDR3 contains 12 residues. V shed 0 bases and J shed 16 bases, with 13 bases lying between them. CDR3 region: CASSYSNGQKFF. Written as DNA, the CDR3 is TGTGCCAGCAGTTACTCGAATGGCCAAAAATTCTTC.

This clone showed up just a few times. The CDR3 DNA sequence: TGTGCCAGCAGCCAAGCTCTCAACACCGGGGAGCTGTTTTTT. This sequence encodes CASSQALNTGELFF. V and J are TRBV3-1 (or the pseudogene TRBV3-2) and TRBJ2-2; D gene uncertain. Germline V CDR1 and CDR2: LGHDT, YNNKEL (reference sequence). CDR3 length: 14 residues. Between the trimmed V and J ends, which lost 1 base and 2 bases, there was a span of 5 bases.

V is TRBV5-6 and J is TRBJ2-7, with D maybe TRBD1 (6 bases). The germline V gene has CDR1 SGHDT and CDR2 YYEEEE. Trimming removed 1 base from V and 2 bases from J, with 16 bases in between. The CDR3 length is 16 residues. This chain's CDR3 is CASSLRMSGETYEQYF. CDR3 coding DNA: TGTGCCAGCAGCTTGCGGATGTCAGGGGAAACCTACGAGCAGTACTTC.

The chain couples TRBV30 to TRBJ2-1, with D possibly being TRBD2 (5 bases). Per the germline V gene, CDR1 is GTSNPN and CDR2 is SVGIG (reference sequence). The CDR3 is 13 amino acids. Between the trimmed V and J ends, which lost 3 bases and 7 bases, there was a span of 13 bases. CDR3 DNA: TGTGCCTGGAGAAGTGGGAGAAAGAATGAGCAGTTCTTC. Its translation: CAWRSGRKNEQFF.

This chain joins TRBV9 and TRBJ2-5, with TRBD1 identical over 7 bases. The germline V gene encodes CDR1 SGDLS and CDR2 YYNGEE. The CDR3 covers 15 residues. Unmatched junction bases numbered 12, after V lost 5 bases and J lost 5 bases. CDR3 DNA: TGTGCCAGCAGTAAACTTCTCCAACAGGGGGAGACCCAGTACTTC. Its translation: CASSKLLQQGETQYF.

J is TRBJ2-1 and V is TRBV3-1 (or the pseudogene TRBV3-2), with a weak D call TRBD2 (5 bases). CDR1 and CDR2 (germline): LGHDT, YNNKEL (reference sequence). The CDR3 runs to 16 residues. V dropped 0 bases and J dropped 8 bases, with 17 bases sitting between them. The CDR3 nucleotides read TGTGCCAGCAGCCAAGATAAAGGACTCCTCGGCGATGAGCAGTTCTTC. This gives the protein CASSQDKGLLGDEQFF.

In its sample, this clone was seen once. The genes are TRBV19 and TRBJ1-2; TRBD1 aligns across 7 bases. Per the germline V gene, CDR1 is LNHDA and CDR2 is SQIVND (reference sequence). After removal of 3 bases from V and 5 bases from J, the junction contained 9 bases not matched to a gene. There are 15 residues in the CDR3. The CDR3 sequence: CASSIIGTARYGYTF. The DNA for the CDR3 is TGTGCCAGTAGTATCATCGGGACAGCTAGATATGGCTACACCTTC.

A single count supports this clone. The chain links TRBV18 to TRBJ1-1; D is undetermined. The CDR3 loop spans 16 amino acids. Germline assignment: CDR1 KGHSH and CDR2 LQKENI. V was shortened by 1 base and J by 4 bases, with 16 bases between the two germline ends. The CDR3 coding sequence is TGTGCCAGCTCACCACTCGATTTACAGATGGGCACTGAAGCTTTCTTT. Amino acid sequence: CASSPLDLQMGTEAFF.

The CDR3 sequence is CASSLALGATEEQYF. In DNA form, the CDR3 reads TGCGCCAGCAGCTTGGCCCTGGGAGCAACCGAGGAGCAGTACTTC. V gene TRBV5-1 combines with J gene TRBJ2-7, with D possibly TRBD2 on 5 matching bases. The CDR3 is 15 amino acids. Looked up from germline, CDR1 is SGHRS and CDR2 is YFSETQ. V was clipped by 0 bases and J by 7 bases, with 17 bases between them. Filled out from reference TRBV5-1 and TRBJ2-7, the complete variable domain reads KAGVTQTPRYLIKTRGQQVTLSCSPISGHRSVSWYQQTPGQGLQFLFEYFSETQRNKGNFPGRFSGRQFSNSRSEMNVSTLELGDSALYLCASSLALGATEEQYFGPGTRLTVT.

The rearrangement joins TRBV29-1 to TRBJ2-3, with 11 nucleotides matching TRBD1. Germline V gene data show CDR1 as SQVTM and CDR2 as ANQGSEA. V shed 4 bases, J shed 3 bases, and the junction held 6 bases outside the gene matches. This CDR3 contains 15 residues. CDR3 sequence (DNA): TGCAGCGTTGCGAGAGGACAGGGGGCAACAGATACGCAGTATTTT. Translated, it gives CSVARGQGATDTQYF.

The rearrangement joins TRBV27 to TRBJ2-5, with D unresolved. The CDR3 extends over 13 amino acids. Trimming removed 0 bases from V and 7 bases from J, with 9 bases in between. Germline V gives CDR1 MNHEY, CDR2 SMNVEV (reference sequence). The CDR3 bases are TGTGCCAGCAGTTTATCGGCGGTTAGGACCCAGTACTTC. It translates to CASSLSAVRTQYF.

The rearrangement uses TRBV9 and TRBJ2-7; 7 positions agree with TRBD1. The junction had 5 bases not matched to a gene; V was cut back by 3 bases and J by 2 bases. This CDR3 has 14 amino acids. CDR1 is SGDLS and CDR2 is YYNGEE in the germline V gene. The CDR3 DNA sequence: TGTGCCAGCAGCGCAGGGGACAGTACCTACGAGCAGTACTTC. Its translation: CASSAGDSTYEQYF.

The chain carries TRBV7-2 and TRBJ1-2; D gene unclear. The V gene's germline CDR1 is SGHTA and CDR2 FQGNSA. The CDR3 runs 12 residues. The V end was cut by 4 bases, the J end by 5 bases, with 8 bases between. Here the CDR3 reads CASSSIVYGYTF. As DNA, the CDR3 is TGTGCCAGCAGCTCGATAGTTTATGGCTACACCTTC.

This sequence joins TRBV7-2 and TRBJ2-3, with a tentative D call TRBD1 (6 bases). The germline CDR1 and CDR2 sequences are SGHTA and FQGNSA. V was clipped by 2 bases and J by 5 bases, with 17 bases between them. The CDR3 covers 16 residues. The CDR3 loop is CASSLQEARGRDTQYF. The CDR3 DNA reads TGTGCCAGCAGCTTACAGGAGGCCAGGGGTCGAGATACGCAGTATTTT.